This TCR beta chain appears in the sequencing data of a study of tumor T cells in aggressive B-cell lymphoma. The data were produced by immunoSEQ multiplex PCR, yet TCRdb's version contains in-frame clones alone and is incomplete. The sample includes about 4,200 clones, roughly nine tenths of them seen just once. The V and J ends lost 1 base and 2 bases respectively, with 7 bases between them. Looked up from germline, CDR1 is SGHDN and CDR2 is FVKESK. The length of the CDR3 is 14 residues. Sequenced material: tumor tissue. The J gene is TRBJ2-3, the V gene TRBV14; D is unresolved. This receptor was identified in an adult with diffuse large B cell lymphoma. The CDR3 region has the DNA TGTGCCAGCAGCCAAGGGCGGCACACAGATACGCAGTATTTT. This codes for CASSQGRHTDTQYF.